The TCR beta chain described here comes from a study of blood T cell repertoires in COVID-19. TCRdb keeps only in-frame clones here, not all; method: immunoSEQ multiplex PCR. The sample includes 70,000 or so clones, roughly 84% of them seen just once. The CDR3 contains 16 residues. Deletions cut 0 bases from V and 7 bases from J, with 14 bases between. The germline V gene has CDR1 SGHRS and CDR2 YFSETQ. The chain links TRBV5-1 to TRBJ1-6, with a weak D call TRBD1 (6 bases). This clonotype originated in a woman of 80 years or more with active or convalescent COVID-19. The sample was peripheral blood. The CDR3 region is CASSLAPGDSNSPLHF. CDR3 sequence (DNA): TGCGCCAGCAGCTTGGCCCCAGGGGATTCGAATTCACCCCTCCACTTT.